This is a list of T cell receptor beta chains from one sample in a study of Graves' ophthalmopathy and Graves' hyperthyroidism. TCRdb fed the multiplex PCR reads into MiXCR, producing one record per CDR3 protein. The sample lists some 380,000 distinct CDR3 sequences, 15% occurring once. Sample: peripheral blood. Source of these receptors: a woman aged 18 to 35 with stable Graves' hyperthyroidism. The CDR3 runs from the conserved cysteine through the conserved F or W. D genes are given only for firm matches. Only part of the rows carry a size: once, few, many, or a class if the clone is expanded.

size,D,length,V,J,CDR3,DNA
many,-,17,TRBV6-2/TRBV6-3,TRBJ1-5,CASSYSPFGDRNQPQHF,TGTGCCAGCAGTTACTCGCCATTCGGGGATCGCAATCAGCCCCAGCATTTT
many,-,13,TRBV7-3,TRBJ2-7,CASSLNREDEQYF,TGTGCCAGCAGCTTAAACCGCGAGGACGAGCAGTACTTC
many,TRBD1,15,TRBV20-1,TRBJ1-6,CSASTGGQGSSPLHF,TGCAGTGCTAGCACCGGAGGACAGGGGAGTTCACCCCTCCACTTT
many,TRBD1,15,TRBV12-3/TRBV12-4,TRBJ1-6,CASSLRDRVASPLHF,TGTGCCAGCAGCCTCCGGGACAGGGTAGCCTCACCCCTCCACTTT
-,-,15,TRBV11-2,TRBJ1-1,CASSLFAGGGTEAFF,TGTGCCAGCAGCTTATTTGCGGGTGGGGGCACTGAAGCTTTCTTT
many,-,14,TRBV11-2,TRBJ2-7,CASSILQGPYEQYF,TGTGCCAGCAGCATCTTGCAGGGACCCTACGAGCAGTACTTC
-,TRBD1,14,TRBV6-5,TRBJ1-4,CASRQDRVNKKLFF,TGTGCCAGCAGGCAAGACAGGGTCAACAAAAAACTGTTTTTT
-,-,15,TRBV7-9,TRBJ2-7,CASSSHLRFPYEQYF,TGTGCCAGCAGCTCCCATCTTCGTTTCCCCTACGAGCAGTACTTC
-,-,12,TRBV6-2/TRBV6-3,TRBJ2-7,CASSYLSNEQYF,TGTGCCAGCAGTTATTTAAGTAACGAGCAGTACTTC
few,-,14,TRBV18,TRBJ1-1,CASSYREVNTEAFF,TGTGCCAGCTCATACAGAGAAGTTAACACTGAAGCTTTCTTT
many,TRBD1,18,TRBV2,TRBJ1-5,CASSEIVLGGRGNQPQHF,TGTGCCAGCAGTGAAATTGTCTTAGGGGGCCGGGGCAATCAGCCCCAGCATTTT
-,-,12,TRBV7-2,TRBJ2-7,CASSYKNYEQYF,TGTGCCAGCAGCTACAAGAACTACGAGCAGTACTTC
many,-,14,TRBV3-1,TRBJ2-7,CASSQGTNSYEQYF,TGTGCCAGCAGTCAAGGTACTAACTCCTACGAGCAGTACTTC
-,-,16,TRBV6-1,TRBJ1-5,CASSEGIPGYNQPQHF,TGTGCCAGCAGTGAAGGAATCCCGGGGTACAATCAGCCCCAGCATTTT
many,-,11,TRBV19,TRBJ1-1,CASTFRTEAFF,TGTGCCAGCACATTCAGGACTGAAGCTTTCTTT
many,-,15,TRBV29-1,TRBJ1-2,CSVREGRRSGGGYTF,TGCAGCGTACGCGAAGGCCGGCGCTCCGGCGGGGGCTACACCTTC
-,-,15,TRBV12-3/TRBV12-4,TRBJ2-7,CASSQISDSSCEQYF,TGTGCCAGCAGTCAAATCTCGGACAGCTCCTGCGAGCAGTACTTC
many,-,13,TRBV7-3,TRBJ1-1,CASRGGMNTEAFF,TGTGCCAGCCGCGGGGGCATGAACACTGAAGCTTTCTTT
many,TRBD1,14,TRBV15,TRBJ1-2,CATSPRTGSHGYTF,TGTGCCACCAGCCCCCGGACAGGGAGTCATGGCTACACCTTC
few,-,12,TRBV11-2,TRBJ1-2,CASGFIGYGYTF,TGTGCCAGCGGCTTTATAGGGTATGGCTACACCTTC
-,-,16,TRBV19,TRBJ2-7,CASSIVPGQWAYEQYF,TGTGCCAGTAGTATAGTCCCAGGACAGTGGGCTTACGAGCAGTACTTC
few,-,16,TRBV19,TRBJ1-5,CASSIEKGRVNQPQHF,TGTGCCAGTAGTATAGAAAAGGGCAGGGTTAATCAGCCCCAGCATTTT
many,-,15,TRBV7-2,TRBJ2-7,CASSLVGTALGEQYF,TGTGCCAGCAGCTTAGTGGGGACGGCGTTAGGCGAGCAGTACTTC
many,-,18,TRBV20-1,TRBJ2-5,CSARPLMIGGAGEETQYF,TGCAGTGCTAGACCTCTAATGATAGGCGGGGCAGGGGAGGAGACCCAGTACTTC
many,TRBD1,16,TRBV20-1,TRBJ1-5,CSAPDRGDYSNQPQHF,TGCAGTGCCCCGGACAGGGGAGATTATAGCAATCAGCCCCAGCATTTT
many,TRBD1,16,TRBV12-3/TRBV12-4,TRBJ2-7,CASSLARGRGSYEQYF,TGTGCCAGCAGTCTGGCCAGGGGGCGCGGGTCCTACGAGCAGTACTTC
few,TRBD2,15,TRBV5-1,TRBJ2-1,CASSLGLAGGWEQFF,TGCGCCAGCAGCTTGGGACTAGCGGGGGGATGGGAGCAGTTCTTC
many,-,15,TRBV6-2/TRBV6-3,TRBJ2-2,CASSGQNLRTGELFF,TGTGCCAGCAGCGGACAGAATCTTCGTACCGGGGAGCTGTTTTTT
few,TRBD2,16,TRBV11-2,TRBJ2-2,CASNPAGVWNTGELFF,TGTGCCAGCAACCCAGCGGGGGTCTGGAACACCGGGGAGCTGTTTTTT
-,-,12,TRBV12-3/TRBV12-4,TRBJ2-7,CASSQSRSWQYF,TGTGCCAGCAGTCAAAGCCGGAGTTGGCAGTACTTC
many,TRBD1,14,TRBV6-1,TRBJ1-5,CASRPGGSNQPQHF,TGTGCCAGCAGACCAGGGGGAAGCAATCAGCCCCAGCATTTT
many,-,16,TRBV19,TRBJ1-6,CASSIPGASYNSPLHF,TGTGCCAGTAGTATACCGGGTGCGTCCTATAATTCACCCCTCCACTTT
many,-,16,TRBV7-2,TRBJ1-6,CASSLAPEGAKSPLHF,TGTGCCAGCAGCTTAGCGCCTGAAGGGGCTAAGTCACCCCTCCACTTT
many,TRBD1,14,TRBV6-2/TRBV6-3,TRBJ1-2,CASVRDRRNYGYTF,TGTGCCAGCGTCAGGGACAGGCGAAACTATGGCTACACCTTC
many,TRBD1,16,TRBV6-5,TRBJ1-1,CASSLAGTGVNTEAFF,TGTGCCAGCAGTCTCGCTGGGACAGGGGTGAACACTGAAGCTTTCTTT
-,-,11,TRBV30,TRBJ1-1,CAWSVPTEAFF,TGTGCCTGGAGTGTACCCACTGAAGCTTTCTTT
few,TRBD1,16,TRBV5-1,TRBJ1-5,CASSSGTGGPDQPQHF,TGCGCCAGCAGCTCCGGGACAGGGGGCCCAGATCAGCCCCAGCATTTT
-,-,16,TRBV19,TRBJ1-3,CASSIMEGHSGNTIYF,TGTGCCAGTAGTATAATGGAGGGCCACTCTGGAAACACCATATATTTT
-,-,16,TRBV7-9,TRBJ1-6,CASSPDRGPGNAPLHF,TGTGCCAGCAGCCCAGACCGGGGGCCGGGGAATGCACCCCTCCACTTT
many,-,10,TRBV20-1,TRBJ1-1,CSARDSEAFF,TGCAGTGCTAGGGACAGTGAAGCTTTCTTT
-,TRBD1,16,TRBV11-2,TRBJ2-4,CASSEPDRFVKNIQYF,TGTGCCAGCAGCGAGCCGGACAGGTTTGTCAAAAACATTCAGTACTTC
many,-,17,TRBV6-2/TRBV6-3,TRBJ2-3,CASSYPAGGGTTDTQYF,TGTGCCAGCAGTTACCCAGCTGGGGGCGGGACCACAGATACGCAGTATTTT
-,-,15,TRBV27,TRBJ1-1,CASSDSYALNTEAFF,TGTGCCAGCAGTGACAGCTACGCGCTGAACACTGAAGCTTTCTTT
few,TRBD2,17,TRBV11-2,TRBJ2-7,CASSPGSGGGFGYEQYF,TGTGCCAGCAGCCCAGGGAGCGGGGGGGGATTCGGCTACGAGCAGTACTTC
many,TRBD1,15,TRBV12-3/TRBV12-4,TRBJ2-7,CASSLNTGGAYEQYF,TGTGCCAGCAGCCTTAATACAGGGGGCGCCTACGAGCAGTACTTC
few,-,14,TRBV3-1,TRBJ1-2,CASSQEAGGYGYTF,TGTGCCAGCAGCCAAGAAGCAGGCGGCTATGGCTACACCTTC
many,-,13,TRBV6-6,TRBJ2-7,CASSYSQGNEQYF,TGTGCCAGCAGTTATAGTCAGGGCAACGAGCAGTACTTC
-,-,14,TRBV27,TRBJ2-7,CASSTVEGTYEQYF,TGTGCCAGCAGTACTGTGGAGGGCACCTACGAGCAGTACTTC
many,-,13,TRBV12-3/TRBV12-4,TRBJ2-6,CASKPSGANVLTF,TGTGCCAGCAAACCCTCTGGGGCCAACGTCCTGACTTTC
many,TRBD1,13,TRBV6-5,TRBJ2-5,CASSTGQGETQYF,TGTGCCAGCAGTACGGGACAGGGGGAGACCCAGTACTTC